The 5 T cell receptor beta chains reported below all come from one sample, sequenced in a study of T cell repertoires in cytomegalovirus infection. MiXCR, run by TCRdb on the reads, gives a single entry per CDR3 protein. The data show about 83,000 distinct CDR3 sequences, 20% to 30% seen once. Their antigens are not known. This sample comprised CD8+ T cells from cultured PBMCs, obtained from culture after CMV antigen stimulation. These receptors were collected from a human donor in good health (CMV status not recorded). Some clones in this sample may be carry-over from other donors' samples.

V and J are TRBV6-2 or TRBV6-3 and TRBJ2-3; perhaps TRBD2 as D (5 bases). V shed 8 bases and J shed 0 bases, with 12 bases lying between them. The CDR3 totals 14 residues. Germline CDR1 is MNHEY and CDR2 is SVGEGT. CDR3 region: CASQKAESTDTQYF. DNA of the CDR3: TGTGCCAGCCAAAAAGCGGAAAGCACAGATACGCAGTATTTT.

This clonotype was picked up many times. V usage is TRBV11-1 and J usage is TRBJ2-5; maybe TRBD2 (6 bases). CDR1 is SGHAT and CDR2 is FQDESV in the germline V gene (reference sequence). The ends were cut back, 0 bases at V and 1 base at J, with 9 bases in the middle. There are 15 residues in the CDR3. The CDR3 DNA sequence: TGTGCCAGCAGCTTAGCGCCGGGGGTCCAAGAGACCCAGTACTTC. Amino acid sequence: CASSLAPGVQETQYF.

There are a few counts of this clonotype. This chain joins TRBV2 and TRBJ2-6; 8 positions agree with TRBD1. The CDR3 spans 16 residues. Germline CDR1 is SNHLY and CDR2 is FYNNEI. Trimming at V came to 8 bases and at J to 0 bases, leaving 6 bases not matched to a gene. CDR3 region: CASLDRGSSGANVLTF. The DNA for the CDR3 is TGTGCCAGCCTCGACAGGGGTAGCTCTGGGGCCAACGTCCTGACTTTC. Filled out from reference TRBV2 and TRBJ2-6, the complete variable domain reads EPEVTQTPSHQVTQMGQEVILRCVPISNHLYFYWYRQILGQKVEFLVSFYNNEISEKSEIFDDQFSVERPDGSNFTLKIRSTKLEDSAMYFCASLDRGSSGANVLTFGAGSRLTVL.

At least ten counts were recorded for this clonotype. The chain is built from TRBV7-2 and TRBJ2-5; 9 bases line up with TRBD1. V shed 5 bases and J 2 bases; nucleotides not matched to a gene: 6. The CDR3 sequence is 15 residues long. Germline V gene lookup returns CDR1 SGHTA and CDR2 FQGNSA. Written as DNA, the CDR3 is TGTGCCAGCAGCCCGTGGACAGGGGATCAAGAGACCCAGTACTTC. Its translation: CASSPWTGDQETQYF.

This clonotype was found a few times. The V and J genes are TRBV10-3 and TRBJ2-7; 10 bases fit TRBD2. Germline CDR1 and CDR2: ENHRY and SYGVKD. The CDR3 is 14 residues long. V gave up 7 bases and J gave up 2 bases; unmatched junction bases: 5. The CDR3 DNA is TGTGCCATCAAAACTAGCGGGACACCCTACGAGCAGTACTTC. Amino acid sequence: CAIKTSGTPYEQYF.